These 30 T cell receptor beta chains were all obtained from the same sample, sequenced in a study of T-cell reconstitution after alpha-beta-depleted transplantation in children. During its preparation, the TCRbeta library received unique molecular identifiers. TCRdb redid the calling of the PCR reads with MiXCR, one entry per CDR3 protein. Of about 1,000,000 distinct CDR3 sequences listed, about 26% were seen once; the top ten hold approximately 30%. This sample comprised PBMCs, mostly from graft donor cells, obtained 360 days after TCRalphabeta/CD19-depleted stem cell transplant. The receptor set was obtained from a boy under two years old who had a stem cell transplant for SCID, so the T cells may come from the graft donor.

The chain is built from TRBV7-3 and TRBJ2-3; 8 bases fit TRBD2. Trimming at V came to 5 bases and at J to 4 bases, leaving 11 bases not matched to a gene. The CDR3 is 16 residues long. CDR1 and CDR2 (germline): SGHTA, FQGTGA. In DNA form, the CDR3 reads TGTGCCAGCAGCCGGGTAGCGGGGCCCTCGGCAGATACGCAGTATTTT. Protein: CASSRVAGPSADTQYF.

As to this clonotype: The junction departs from germline at one end; a sequencing error may be responsible. The rearrangement uses TRBV5-6 and TRBJ2-2, with D possibly being TRBD1 (5 bases). Per germline, CDR1 SGHDT and CDR2 YYEEEE. The CDR3 length is 16 residues. The CDR3 DNA reads as TGTGCCGGCAGCTTGGTCCAGGGCTCGAACACCGGGGAGCTGTTTTTT. This gives the protein CAGSLVQGSNTGELFF.

The chain uses TRBV6-1 and TRBJ2-2, with D possibly being TRBD1 (6 bases). Germline CDR1 is MNHNS and CDR2 is SASEGT. CDR3 length: 14 residues. The V and J ends lost 3 bases and 5 bases respectively, with 10 bases between them. CDR3 sequence (DNA): TGTGCCAGCAGTGACAGGGGTTATACCGGGGAGCTGTTTTTT. Protein product: CASSDRGYTGELFF.

This clonotype was seen more than once but under ten times. This chain uses TRBV12-3 or TRBV12-4 with TRBJ1-1; TRBD1 matches at 9 bases. CDR3 length: 13 amino acids. Germline trimming cut 5 bases from V and 12 bases from J; bases unmatched to any gene: 10. The CDR3 nucleotides read TGTGCCAGCAGTCTAACCGGGACAGGGACAACTTTCTTT. Protein: CASSLTGTGTTFF.

The rearrangement uses TRBV5-1 and TRBJ2-1, with TRBD1 as a possible D gene (6 bases). The CDR3 consists of 14 residues. Trimming removed 5 bases from V and 4 bases from J, with 13 bases in between. CDR1 is SGHRS and CDR2 is YFSETQ in the germline V gene. The CDR3 protein is CASRYWTEYNEQFF. CDR3 coding DNA: TGCGCCAGCAGGTATTGGACAGAATACAATGAGCAGTTCTTC.

The rearrangement joins TRBV5-5 to TRBJ2-7, with 9 bases aligning to TRBD1. This CDR3 region has 15 residues. J lost 0 bases, V lost 0 bases, and 1 base had no gene match. In germline, CDR1 is SGHKS, CDR2 YYEKEE (reference sequence). The CDR3 bases are TGTGCCAGCAGCTTGGCGACAGGGGGCTCCTACGAGCAGTACTTC. This translates into CASSLATGGSYEQYF.

CDR3 loop: CASSFSQDTQYF. The DNA of the CDR3 is TGTGCCAGCAGCTTCAGCCAGGATACGCAGTATTTT. The rearrangement joins TRBV7-6 to TRBJ2-3; D unresolved. V dropped 3 bases and J dropped 6 bases, with 7 bases sitting between them. Per germline, CDR1 SGHVS and CDR2 FNYEAQ. CDR3 length equals 12 residues.

This clonotype was seen ten or more times. V is TRBV5-1 and J is TRBJ2-2; D gene ambiguous. The germline CDR1 and CDR2 sequences are SGHRS and YFSETQ. CDR3 length equals 14 residues. Between the trimmed V and J ends, which lost 4 bases and 5 bases, there was a span of 12 bases. The CDR3 bases are TGCGCCAGCAGCCTTAACCCCGGGACCGGGGAGCTGTTTTTT. Encoded protein: CASSLNPGTGELFF. Combining the CDR3 with reference TRBV5-1 and TRBJ2-2 gives the whole variable domain KAGVTQTPRYLIKTRGQQVTLSCSPISGHRSVSWYQQTPGQGLQFLFEYFSETQRNKGNFPGRFSGRQFSNSRSEMNVSTLELGDSALYLCASSLNPGTGELFFGEGSRLTVL.

The rearrangement links TRBV12-3 or TRBV12-4 to TRBJ2-7; D is perhaps TRBD2 (5 bases). Trimming stripped 3 bases from V and 2 bases from J, with 8 bases between. CDR3 length equals 13 residues. The CDR3 loop is CASSFGKAYEQYF. CDR3 DNA: TGTGCCAGCAGTTTCGGGAAAGCCTACGAGCAGTACTTC.

There are a few counts of this clonotype. The V and J genes are TRBV5-1 and TRBJ1-1; no clear D. This CDR3 region has 12 residues. CDR1 is SGHRS, CDR2 YFSETQ, per germline. Trimming pared 2 bases from V and 3 bases from J, leaving 5 bases between. The DNA of the CDR3 is TGCGCCAGCAGCTTTACGGACACTGAAGCTTTCTTT. Protein sequence: CASSFTDTEAFF.

There are a few counts of this clonotype. J is TRBJ1-5 and V is TRBV9; 9 nucleotides agree with TRBD1. CDR3 size: 16 residues. Per germline, CDR1 SGDLS and CDR2 YYNGEE. With 4 bases clipped from V and 7 bases from J, the junction kept 12 bases outside the gene matches. The CDR3 nucleotides are TGTGCCAGCAGCCCATGCCGGGACAGGGACGTCCAGCCCCAGCATTTT. Translated: CASSPCRDRDVQPQHF.

This clonotype came up a few times. The V and J genes are TRBV20-1 and TRBJ2-7; no clear D gene. Trimming removed 6 bases at V and 2 bases at J, with 14 bases between. The CDR3 has 13 residues. CDR1 is DFQATT and CDR2 is SNEGSKA in the germline V gene (reference sequence). This chain's CDR3 is CSAPRTVTYEQYF. The CDR3 region has the DNA TGCAGTGCCCCCCGGACGGTTACCTACGAGCAGTACTTC.

The chain recombines TRBV6-1 with TRBJ1-4, with TRBD1 matching 10 bases. The junction had 3 bases not matched to a gene; V was cut back by 5 bases and J by 6 bases. CDR3 length: 14 residues. Germline loops: CDR1 MNHNS, CDR2 SASEGT. CDR3 sequence (DNA): TGTGCCAGCAGTCGGGACAGGGGACATGAAAAACTGTTTTTT. This codes for CASSRDRGHEKLFF.

This clonotype was counted only a few times. The rearrangement joins TRBV28 to TRBJ2-7; 10 positions agree with TRBD2. The length of the CDR3 is 15 residues. Germline trimming cut 6 bases from V and 2 bases from J; bases unmatched to any gene: 7. Germline CDR1 is MDHEN and CDR2 is SYDVKM. Here the CDR3 reads CASRRTSGATYEQYF. The CDR3 DNA reads as TGTGCCAGCAGGCGGACTAGCGGAGCCACCTACGAGCAGTACTTC.

This clonotype occurred a few times. This chain uses TRBV6-1 with TRBJ2-3, with TRBD2 identical over 10 bases. With 7 bases clipped from V and 1 base from J, the junction kept 11 bases outside the gene matches. The germline gives CDR1 MNHNS, CDR2 SASEGT. The CDR3 extends over 17 amino acids. The CDR3: CASIPRLAGDRTDTQYF. CDR3 in DNA: TGTGCCAGCATCCCGCGTCTAGCGGGGGACCGCACAGATACGCAGTATTTT.

This rearrangement joins TRBV7-8 to TRBJ2-7; weak D call: TRBD2 (5 bases). Trimming shortened V by 1 base and J by 5 bases, and 12 bases separated the two germline ends. The V gene's germline CDR1 is SGHVS and CDR2 FQNEAQ. The CDR3 covers 14 residues. CDR3 sequence: CASSLERLANEQYF. Here the CDR3 DNA reads TGTGCCAGCAGCTTAGAACGCCTAGCTAACGAGCAGTACTTC.

This clonotype has just a few counts. The V and J genes are TRBV29-1 and TRBJ2-7, with a tentative D call TRBD2 (5 bases). The ends were cut back, 0 bases at V and 1 base at J, with 10 bases in the middle. The V gene's germline CDR1 is SQVTM and CDR2 ANQGSEA. The CDR3 is made up of 14 amino acids. This chain's CDR3 is CSVEEAGRSYEQYF. DNA for the CDR3: TGCAGCGTTGAAGAGGCGGGTAGGTCCTACGAGCAGTACTTC.

This clonotype was recorded a few times. The genes are TRBV6-1 and TRBJ2-1; 10 bases agree with TRBD2. The germline CDR1 and CDR2 sequences are MNHNS and SASEGT. With V trimmed by 6 bases and J by 4 bases, 6 bases remained unmatched. CDR3 length equals 15 residues. CDR3 nucleotide sequence: TGTGCCAGCAGACGTAGCGGGGGGTCTTACAATGAGCAGTTCTTC. Its translation: CASRRSGGSYNEQFF.

This clonotype was detected only a few times. This chain connects TRBV29-1 to TRBJ2-7; 8 bases match TRBD2. The CDR3 totals 14 residues. Losses at the gene ends were 4 bases for V and 3 bases for J; bases not matched to a gene: 8. The germline CDR1 and CDR2 sequences are SQVTM and ANQGSEA. The CDR3 sequence: CSVGSQRGYYEQYF. The CDR3 DNA reads as TGCAGCGTTGGATCTCAGCGGGGGTACTACGAGCAGTACTTC.

The chain carries TRBV5-1 and TRBJ2-5; possible D gene TRBD1, 5 bases. Trimming stripped 0 bases from V and 5 bases from J, with 14 bases between. Germline V gene data show CDR1 as SGHRS and CDR2 as YFSETQ. This CDR3 is built from 15 residues. The chain's CDR3 is CASSLEARDEETQYF. In DNA, the CDR3 is TGCGCCAGCAGCTTGGAGGCCAGGGATGAGGAGACCCAGTACTTC.

This clonotype was observed a handful of times. The chain couples TRBV20-1 to TRBJ2-1; D is perhaps TRBD1 or TRBD2 (5 bases each). The CDR3 length is 13 residues. Germline lookup yields CDR1 DFQATT and CDR2 SNEGSKA (reference sequence). V shed 0 bases and J shed 6 bases, with 9 bases lying between them. CDR3 coding DNA: TGCAGTGCTAGAGATTGGGGGATCAATGAGCAGTTCTTC. Its protein is CSARDWGINEQFF.

The chain combines TRBV7-2 with TRBJ1-2, with unresolved D. The germline V gene has CDR1 SGHTA and CDR2 FQGNSA. V was pared by 2 bases and J by 5 bases, with 12 bases between. The CDR3 is made up of 14 amino acids. The CDR3 DNA sequence: TGTGCCAGCAGCTTACAGGCTATCCAGTATGGCTACACCTTC. It encodes CASSLQAIQYGYTF.

The chain has TRBV20-1 and TRBJ2-7, with 9 nucleotides matching TRBD1. The CDR3 extends over 13 amino acids. Germline V gene sequence: CDR1 DFQATT, CDR2 SNEGSKA (reference sequence). V trimming: 6 bases; J trimming: 5 bases; junction bases outside the gene matches: 8. The CDR3 nucleotides read TGCAGTGCCGCACAGGGGGCGCGTAACGAGCAGTACTTC. Its protein is CSAAQGARNEQYF.

There are a few counts of this clonotype. The V and J genes are TRBV20-1 and TRBJ2-7, with 7 bases that match TRBD2. The CDR3 contains 15 residues. The V gene's germline CDR1 is DFQATT and CDR2 SNEGSKA (reference sequence). The J segment lost 3 bases and the V segment lost 1 base, leaving 9 bases of the junction unmatched. CDR3 sequence: CSARGGGVLYYEQYF. CDR3 nucleotide sequence: TGCAGTGCTAGAGGTGGGGGGGTCCTGTACTACGAGCAGTACTTC.

V gene TRBV29-1 combines with J gene TRBJ2-3, with 9 bases that match TRBD1. J was trimmed by 2 bases and V by 4 bases; bases with no gene match: 1. CDR1 is SQVTM, CDR2 ANQGSEA, per germline. The CDR3 has 13 amino acids. CDR3 in amino acids: CSVAQGATDTQYF. The CDR3 DNA reads TGCAGCGTTGCACAGGGGGCCACAGATACGCAGTATTTT.

The gene calls are TRBV4-1 and TRBJ2-7, with 9 positions matching TRBD2. CDR1 and CDR2 from the germline V gene are MGHRA and YSYEKL. This CDR3 region has 16 residues. V shed 4 bases and J 3 bases; nucleotides not matched to a gene: 10. DNA for the CDR3: TGCGCCAGCAGCCGGAATAGCGGGGGCCAACACTACGAGCAGTACTTC. Translating gives CASSRNSGGQHYEQYF.

The chain links TRBV20-1 to TRBJ2-5; D might be TRBD1 or TRBD2, each matching 7 bases. CDR1 and CDR2 (germline): DFQATT, SNEGSKA (reference sequence). The CDR3 consists of 16 residues. V dropped 6 bases and J dropped 4 bases, with 24 bases sitting between them. The CDR3 sequence: CSAVSTGRDWGETQYF. As DNA, the CDR3 is TGCAGTGCCGTATCGACAGGGAGGGATTGGGGAGAGACCCAGTACTTC.

V gene TRBV15 combines with J gene TRBJ1-5; no reliable D call. The V end was cut by 0 bases, the J end by 7 bases, with 10 bases between. CDR1 is LNHNV, CDR2 YYDKDF, per germline (reference sequence). This CDR3 is 14 amino acids long. This CDR3 reads CATSRDPGPQPQHF. CDR3 DNA sequence: TGTGCCACCAGCAGAGACCCCGGCCCACAGCCCCAGCATTTT.

In this sample, this clonotype turned up a few times. CDR3: CASSMDRQTQYF. DNA for the CDR3: TGTGCCAGCAGCATGGACAGACAGACCCAGTACTTC. The J gene is TRBJ2-5, the V gene TRBV5-4; perhaps TRBD1 as D (6 bases). CDR1 is SGHNT, CDR2 YYREEE, per germline (reference sequence). Trimming shortened V by 4 bases and J by 6 bases, and 10 bases separated the two germline ends. This CDR3 is 12 amino acids long.

The J gene is TRBJ1-5, the V gene TRBV12-3 or TRBV12-4, with 10 bases fitting TRBD1. The J segment lost 4 bases and the V segment lost 5 bases, leaving 8 bases of the junction unmatched. The CDR3 is made up of 16 amino acids. CDR3 sequence reads: CASSPGDRGLNQPQHF. The CDR3 DNA reads as TGTGCCAGCAGTCCCGGGGACAGGGGCCTGAATCAGCCCCAGCATTTT.